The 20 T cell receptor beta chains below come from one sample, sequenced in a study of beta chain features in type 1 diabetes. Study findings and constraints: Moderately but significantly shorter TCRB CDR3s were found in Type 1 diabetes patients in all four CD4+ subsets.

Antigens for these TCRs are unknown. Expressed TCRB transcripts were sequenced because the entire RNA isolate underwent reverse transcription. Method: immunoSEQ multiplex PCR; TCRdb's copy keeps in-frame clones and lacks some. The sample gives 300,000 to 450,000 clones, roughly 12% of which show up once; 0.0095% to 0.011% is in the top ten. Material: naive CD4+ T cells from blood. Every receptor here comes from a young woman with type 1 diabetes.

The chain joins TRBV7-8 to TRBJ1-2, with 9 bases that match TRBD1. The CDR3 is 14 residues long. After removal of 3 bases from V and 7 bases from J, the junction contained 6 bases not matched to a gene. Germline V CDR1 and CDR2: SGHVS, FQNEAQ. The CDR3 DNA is TGTGCCAGCAGCTTCTTAACAGGGGGCGCTGGCTACACCTTC. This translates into CASSFLTGGAGYTF.

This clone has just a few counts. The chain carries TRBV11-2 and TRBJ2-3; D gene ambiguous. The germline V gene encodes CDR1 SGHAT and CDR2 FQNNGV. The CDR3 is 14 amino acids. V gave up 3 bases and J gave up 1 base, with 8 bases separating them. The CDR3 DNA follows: TGTGCCAGCAGCTTGGGCCTCGGCACAGATACGCAGTATTTT. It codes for CASSLGLGTDTQYF.

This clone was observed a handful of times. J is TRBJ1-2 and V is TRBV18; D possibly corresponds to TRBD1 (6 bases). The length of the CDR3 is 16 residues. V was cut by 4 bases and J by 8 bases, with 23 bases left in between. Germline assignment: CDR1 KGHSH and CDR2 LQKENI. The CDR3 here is CASSQSMDSSAGGYTF. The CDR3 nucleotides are TGTGCCAGCTCACAGAGTATGGACAGTTCAGCGGGGGGCTACACCTTC.

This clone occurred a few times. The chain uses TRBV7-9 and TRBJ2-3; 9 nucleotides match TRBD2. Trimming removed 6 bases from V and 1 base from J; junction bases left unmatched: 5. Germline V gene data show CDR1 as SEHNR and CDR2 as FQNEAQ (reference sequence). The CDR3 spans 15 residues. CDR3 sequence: CASSPSGGRTDTQYF. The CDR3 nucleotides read TGTGCCAGCAGTCCGAGCGGGGGGCGCACAGATACGCAGTATTTT.

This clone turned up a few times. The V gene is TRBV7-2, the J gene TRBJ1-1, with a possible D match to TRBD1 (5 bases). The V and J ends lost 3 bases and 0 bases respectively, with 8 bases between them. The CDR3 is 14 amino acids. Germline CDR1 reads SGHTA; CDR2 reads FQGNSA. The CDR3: CASSFDSVNTEAFF. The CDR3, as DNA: TGTGCCAGCAGCTTTGACAGTGTGAACACTGAAGCTTTCTTT.

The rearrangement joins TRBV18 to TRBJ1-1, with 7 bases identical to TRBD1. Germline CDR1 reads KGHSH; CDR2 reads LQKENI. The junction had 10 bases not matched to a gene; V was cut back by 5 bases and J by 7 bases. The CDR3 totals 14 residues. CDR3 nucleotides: TGTGCCAGCTCATCACAATTCCGGGACAGTGAAGCTTTCTTT. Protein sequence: CASSSQFRDSEAFF.

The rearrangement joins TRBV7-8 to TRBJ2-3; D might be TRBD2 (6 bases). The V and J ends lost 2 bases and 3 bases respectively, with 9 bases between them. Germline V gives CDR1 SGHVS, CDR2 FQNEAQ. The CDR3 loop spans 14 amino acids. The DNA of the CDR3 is TGTGCCAGCAGCTTAAGTCGGGAGACAGATACGCAGTATTTT. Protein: CASSLSRETDTQYF. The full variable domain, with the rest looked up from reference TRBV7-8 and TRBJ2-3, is GAGVSQSPRYKVAKRGQDVALRCDPISGHVSLFWYQQALGQGPEFLTYFQNEAQLDKSGLPSDRFFAERPEGSVSTLKIQRTQQEDSAVYLCASSLSRETDTQYFGPGTRLTVL.

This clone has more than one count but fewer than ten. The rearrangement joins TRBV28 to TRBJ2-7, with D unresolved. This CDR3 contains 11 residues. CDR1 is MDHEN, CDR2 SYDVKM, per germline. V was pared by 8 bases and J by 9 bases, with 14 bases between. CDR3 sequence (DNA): TGTGCCAGCTCCCTGCCTCCCGGGCAGTACTTC. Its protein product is CASSLPPGQYF.

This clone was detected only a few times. CDR3 sequence: CASSSRTSGEWFF. The DNA for the CDR3 is TGTGCCAGCAGCTCCCGGACTAGCGGGGAGTGGTTCTTC. The genes are TRBV5-4 and TRBJ2-1; 12 bases are a match to TRBD2. The CDR3 loop spans 13 amino acids. Germline V gene sequence: CDR1 SGHNT, CDR2 YYREEE (reference sequence). V dropped 3 bases and J dropped 15; count of bases not matched to a gene: 7.

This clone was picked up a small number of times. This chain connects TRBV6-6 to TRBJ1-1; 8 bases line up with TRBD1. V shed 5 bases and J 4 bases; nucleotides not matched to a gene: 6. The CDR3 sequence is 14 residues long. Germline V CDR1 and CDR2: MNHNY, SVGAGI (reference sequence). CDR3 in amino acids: CASSATGAGTEAFF. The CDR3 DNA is TGTGCCAGCAGTGCGACAGGGGCCGGCACTGAAGCTTTCTTT.

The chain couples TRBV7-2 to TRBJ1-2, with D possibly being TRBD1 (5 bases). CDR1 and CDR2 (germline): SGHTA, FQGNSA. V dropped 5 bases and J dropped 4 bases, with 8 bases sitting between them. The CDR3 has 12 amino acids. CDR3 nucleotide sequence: TGTGCCAGCAGCACCGACAGCTATGGCTACACCTTC. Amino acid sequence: CASSTDSYGYTF.

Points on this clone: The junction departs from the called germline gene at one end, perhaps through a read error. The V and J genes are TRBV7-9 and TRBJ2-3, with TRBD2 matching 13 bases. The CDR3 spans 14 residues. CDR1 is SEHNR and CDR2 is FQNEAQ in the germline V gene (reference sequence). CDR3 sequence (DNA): TGTGCCAGCAGCTTAGAGGCGACTAGCGGGAGGAAGGATTTT. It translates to CASSLEATSGRKDF.

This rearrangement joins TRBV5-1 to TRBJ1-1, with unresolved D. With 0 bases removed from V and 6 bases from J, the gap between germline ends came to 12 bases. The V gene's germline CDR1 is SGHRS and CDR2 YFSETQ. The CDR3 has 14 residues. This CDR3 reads CASSLATPGAEAFF. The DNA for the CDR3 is TGCGCCAGCAGCTTGGCCACCCCCGGGGCTGAAGCTTTCTTT.

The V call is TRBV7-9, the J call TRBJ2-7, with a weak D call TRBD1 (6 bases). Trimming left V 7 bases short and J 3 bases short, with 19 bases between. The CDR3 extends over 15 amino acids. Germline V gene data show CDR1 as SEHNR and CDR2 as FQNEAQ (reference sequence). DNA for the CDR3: TGTGCCAGCATGCCAAGCGACAGGATGAACTACGAGCAGTACTTC. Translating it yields CASMPSDRMNYEQYF.

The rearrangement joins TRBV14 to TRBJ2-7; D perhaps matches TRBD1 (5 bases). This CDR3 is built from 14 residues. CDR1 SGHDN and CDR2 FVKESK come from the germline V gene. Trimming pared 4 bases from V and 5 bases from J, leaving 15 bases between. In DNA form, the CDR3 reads TGTGCCAGCAGCCCCCGGACCCAGGGCCACGAGCAGTACTTC. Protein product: CASSPRTQGHEQYF.

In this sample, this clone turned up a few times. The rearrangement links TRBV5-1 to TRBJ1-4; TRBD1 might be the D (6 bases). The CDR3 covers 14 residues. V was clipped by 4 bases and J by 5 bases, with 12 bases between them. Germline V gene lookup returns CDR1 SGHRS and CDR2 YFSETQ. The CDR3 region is CASSRTAENEKLFF. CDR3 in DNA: TGCGCCAGCAGCCGGACAGCTGAAAATGAAAAACTGTTTTTT.

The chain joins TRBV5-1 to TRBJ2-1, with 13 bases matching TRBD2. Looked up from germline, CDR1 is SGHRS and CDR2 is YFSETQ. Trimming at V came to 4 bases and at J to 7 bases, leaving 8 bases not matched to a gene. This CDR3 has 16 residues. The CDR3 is CASSHGTSGIVNEQFF. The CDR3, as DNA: TGCGCCAGCAGCCACGGGACTAGCGGGATTGTAAATGAGCAGTTCTTC.

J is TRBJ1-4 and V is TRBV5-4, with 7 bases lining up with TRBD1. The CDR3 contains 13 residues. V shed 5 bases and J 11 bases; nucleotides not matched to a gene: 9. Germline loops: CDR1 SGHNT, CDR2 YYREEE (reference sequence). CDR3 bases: TGTGCCAGCAGTTCCGGGACAGAAGAGAAACTGTTTTTT. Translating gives CASSSGTEEKLFF.

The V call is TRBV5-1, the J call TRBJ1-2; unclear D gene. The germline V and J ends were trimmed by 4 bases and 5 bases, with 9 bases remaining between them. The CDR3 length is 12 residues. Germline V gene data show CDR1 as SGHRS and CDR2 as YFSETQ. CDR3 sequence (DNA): TGCGCCAGCAGCGAGGCAGCTTATGGCTACACCTTC. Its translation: CASSEAAYGYTF.

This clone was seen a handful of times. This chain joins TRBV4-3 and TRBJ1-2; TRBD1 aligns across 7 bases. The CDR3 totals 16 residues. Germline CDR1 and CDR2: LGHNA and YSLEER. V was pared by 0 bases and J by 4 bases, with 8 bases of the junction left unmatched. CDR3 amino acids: CASSQDPGQNSYGYTF. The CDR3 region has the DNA TGCGCCAGCAGCCAAGATCCGGGACAGAATTCCTATGGCTACACCTTC.